This T cell receptor beta chain was retrieved from a study of T cell responses to AZD1222 COVID-19 vaccine. Sequencing was performed with immunoSEQ multiplex PCR; in TCRdb, only in-frame clones are kept and a portion is missing. The top ten hold 6.3% of the sample, which has around 85,000 clones, 70% to 90% seen once. This clone appeared a single time. The receptor's source is an adult in good health. This specimen consisted of peripheral blood, obtained on day 0 of AZD1222 vaccination.

CDR3 residues: CASTKDRVATDTQYF. The CDR3 DNA reads TGCGCCAGCACCAAAGACAGGGTTGCCACAGATACGCAGTATTTT. The gene calls are TRBV5-1 and TRBJ2-3, with 7 bases aligning to TRBD1. The CDR3 runs 15 residues. The trim removed 6 bases at V and 2 bases at J, leaving 9 bases unmatched. Germline V CDR1 and CDR2: SGHRS, YFSETQ.